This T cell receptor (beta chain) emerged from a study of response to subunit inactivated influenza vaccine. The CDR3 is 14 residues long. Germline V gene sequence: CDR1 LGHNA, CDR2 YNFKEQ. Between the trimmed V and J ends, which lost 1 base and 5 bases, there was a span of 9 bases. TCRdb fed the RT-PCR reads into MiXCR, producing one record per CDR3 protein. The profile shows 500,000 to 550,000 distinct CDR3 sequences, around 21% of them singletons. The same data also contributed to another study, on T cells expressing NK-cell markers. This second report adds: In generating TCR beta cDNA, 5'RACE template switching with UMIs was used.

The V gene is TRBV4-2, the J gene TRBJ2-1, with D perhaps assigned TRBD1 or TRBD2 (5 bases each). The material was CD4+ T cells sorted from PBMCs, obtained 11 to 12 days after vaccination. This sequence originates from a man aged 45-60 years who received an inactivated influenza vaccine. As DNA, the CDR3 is TGTGCCAGCAGCCAAGCAGGGACCGACAATGAGCAGTTCTTC. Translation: CASSQAGTDNEQFF.